This T cell receptor beta chain was obtained from a study of response to subunit inactivated influenza vaccine. TCRdb independently ran MiXCR on the RT-PCR reads; one entry per CDR3 protein. The sample includes roughly 500,000 distinct CDR3 sequences, less than 25% seen only once; the top ten take around 2.8%. This clonotype came up many times. After removal of 3 bases from V and 2 bases from J, the junction contained 7 bases not matched to a gene. The CDR3 loop spans 15 amino acids. This sample also appeared in a second study, on T cells expressing NK-cell markers. That source reports: cDNA encoding TCR beta was synthesized via 5'RACE template switching incorporating UMIs.

The receptor was derived from a man between 50 and 59 years old who received an inactivated influenza vaccine. Source: CD4+ T cells sorted from PBMCs, taken about 12 days after vaccination. This chain links TRBV12-3 or TRBV12-4 with TRBJ2-7; 7 nucleotides align to TRBD1. CDR3 bases: TGTGCCAGCAGTTTCGGTGAGGGGGCCACCTACGAGCAGTACTTC. The encoded protein is CASSFGEGATYEQYF.